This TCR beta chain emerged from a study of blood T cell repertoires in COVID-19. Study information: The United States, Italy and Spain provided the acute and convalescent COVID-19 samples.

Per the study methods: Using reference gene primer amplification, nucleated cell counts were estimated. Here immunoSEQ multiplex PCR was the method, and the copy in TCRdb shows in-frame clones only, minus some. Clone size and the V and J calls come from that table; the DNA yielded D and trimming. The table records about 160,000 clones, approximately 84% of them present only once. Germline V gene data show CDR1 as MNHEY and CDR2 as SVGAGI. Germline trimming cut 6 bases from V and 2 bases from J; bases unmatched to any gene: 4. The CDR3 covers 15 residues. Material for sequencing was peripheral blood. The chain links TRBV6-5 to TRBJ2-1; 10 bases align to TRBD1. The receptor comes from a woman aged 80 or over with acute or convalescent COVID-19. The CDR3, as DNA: TGTGCCAGCAGCTCCGGGACAGGGGCCTACAATGAGCAGTTCTTC. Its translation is CASSSGTGAYNEQFF.